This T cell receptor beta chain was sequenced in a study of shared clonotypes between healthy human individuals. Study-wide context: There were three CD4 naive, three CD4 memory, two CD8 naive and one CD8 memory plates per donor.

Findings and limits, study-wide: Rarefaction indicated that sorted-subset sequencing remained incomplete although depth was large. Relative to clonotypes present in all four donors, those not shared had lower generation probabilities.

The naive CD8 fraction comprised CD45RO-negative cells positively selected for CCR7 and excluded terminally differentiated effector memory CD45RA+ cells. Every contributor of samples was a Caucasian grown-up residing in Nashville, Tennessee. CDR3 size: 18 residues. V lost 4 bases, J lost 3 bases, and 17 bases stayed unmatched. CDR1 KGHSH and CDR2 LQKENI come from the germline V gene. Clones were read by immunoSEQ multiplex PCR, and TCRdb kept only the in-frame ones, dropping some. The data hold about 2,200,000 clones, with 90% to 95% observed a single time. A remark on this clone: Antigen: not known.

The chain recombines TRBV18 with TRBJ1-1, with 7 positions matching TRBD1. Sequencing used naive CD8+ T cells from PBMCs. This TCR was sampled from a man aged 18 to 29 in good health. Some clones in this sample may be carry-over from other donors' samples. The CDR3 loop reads CASSLTQGRGGVDTEAFF. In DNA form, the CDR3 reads TGTGCCAGCTCACTGACACAGGGGCGGGGCGGGGTGGACACTGAAGCTTTCTTT.